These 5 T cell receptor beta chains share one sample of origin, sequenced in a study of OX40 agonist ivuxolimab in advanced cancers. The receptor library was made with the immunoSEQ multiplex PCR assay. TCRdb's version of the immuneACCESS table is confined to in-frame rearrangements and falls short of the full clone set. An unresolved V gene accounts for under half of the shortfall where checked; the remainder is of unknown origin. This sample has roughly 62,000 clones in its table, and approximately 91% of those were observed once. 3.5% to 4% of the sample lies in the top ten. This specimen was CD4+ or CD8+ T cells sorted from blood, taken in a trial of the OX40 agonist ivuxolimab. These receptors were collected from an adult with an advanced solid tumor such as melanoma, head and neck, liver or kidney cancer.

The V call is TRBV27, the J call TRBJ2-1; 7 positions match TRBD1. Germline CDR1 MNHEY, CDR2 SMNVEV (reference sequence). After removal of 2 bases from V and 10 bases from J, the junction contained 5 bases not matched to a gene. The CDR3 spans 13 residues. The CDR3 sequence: CASSLRGPSEQFF. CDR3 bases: TGTGCCAGCAGTTTAAGGGGGCCCAGCGAGCAGTTCTTC.

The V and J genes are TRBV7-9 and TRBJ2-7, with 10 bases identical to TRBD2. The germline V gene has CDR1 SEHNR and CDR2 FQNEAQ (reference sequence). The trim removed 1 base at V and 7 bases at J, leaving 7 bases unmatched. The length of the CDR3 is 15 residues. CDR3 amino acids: CASSLGTSGPGEQYF. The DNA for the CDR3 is TGTGCCAGCAGCTTAGGGACTAGCGGTCCTGGGGAGCAGTACTTC. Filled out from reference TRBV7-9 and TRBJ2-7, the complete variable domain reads DTGVSQNPRHKITKRGQNVTFRCDPISEHNRLYWYRQTLGQGPEFLTYFQNEAQLEKSRLLSDRFSAERPKGSFSTLEIQRTEQGDSAMYLCASSLGTSGPGEQYFGPGTRLTVT.

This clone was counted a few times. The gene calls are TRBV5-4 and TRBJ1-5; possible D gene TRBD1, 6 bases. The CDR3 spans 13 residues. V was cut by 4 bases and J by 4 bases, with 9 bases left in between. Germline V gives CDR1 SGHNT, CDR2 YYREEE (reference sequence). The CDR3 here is CASSQGGNQPQHF. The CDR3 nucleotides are TGTGCCAGCAGCCAAGGGGGGAATCAGCCCCAGCATTTT.

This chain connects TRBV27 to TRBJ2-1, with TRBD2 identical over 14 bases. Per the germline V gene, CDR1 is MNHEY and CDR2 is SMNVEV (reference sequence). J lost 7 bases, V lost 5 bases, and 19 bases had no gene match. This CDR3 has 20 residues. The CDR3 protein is CASSHTGGTSGRGWVNEQFF. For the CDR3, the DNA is TGTGCCAGCAGTCACACGGGCGGGACTAGCGGGAGAGGGTGGGTTAATGAGCAGTTCTTC.

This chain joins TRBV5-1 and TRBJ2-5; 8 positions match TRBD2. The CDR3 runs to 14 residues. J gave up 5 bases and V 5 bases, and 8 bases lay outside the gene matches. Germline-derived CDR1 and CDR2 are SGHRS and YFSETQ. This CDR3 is CASSLTSEMETQYF. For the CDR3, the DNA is TGCGCCAGCAGTCTGACTAGCGAGATGGAGACCCAGTACTTC.